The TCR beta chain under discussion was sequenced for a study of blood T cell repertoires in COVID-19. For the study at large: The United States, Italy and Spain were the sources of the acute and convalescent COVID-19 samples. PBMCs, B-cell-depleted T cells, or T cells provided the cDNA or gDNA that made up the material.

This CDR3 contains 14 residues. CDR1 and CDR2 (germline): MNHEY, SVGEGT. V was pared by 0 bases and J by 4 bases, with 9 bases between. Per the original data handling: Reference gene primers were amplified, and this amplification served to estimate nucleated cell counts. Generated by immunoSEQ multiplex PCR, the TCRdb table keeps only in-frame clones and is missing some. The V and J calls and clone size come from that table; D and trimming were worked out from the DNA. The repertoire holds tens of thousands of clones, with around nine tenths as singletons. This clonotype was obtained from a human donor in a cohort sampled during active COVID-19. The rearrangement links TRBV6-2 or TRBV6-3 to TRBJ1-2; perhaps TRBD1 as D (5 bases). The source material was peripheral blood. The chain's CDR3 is CASSYSTVVYGYTF. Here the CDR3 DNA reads TGTGCCAGCAGTTACTCGACAGTCGTCTATGGCTACACCTTC.